The rows below give T cell receptor beta chains drawn from one sample of a study of post-analysis software for immune sequencing data. Each CDR3 protein is one row after TCRdb ran MiXCR on the PCR reads. This sample yields roughly 800,000 distinct CDR3 sequences, of which roughly 29% are seen a single time; around 0.56% belongs to the top ten. Specimen: blood. These TCRs come from a girl under 18 with multiple sclerosis. The CDR3 runs from the conserved cysteine through the conserved F or W. Fields, in order: D gene, J gene, V gene, clone size, CDR3 protein, CDR3 DNA. A D gene is named only where the DNA matches it firmly. For some rows the clone size is stated as once, few or many, or as a class when expanded; others skip it.

d_gene: TRBD1; j_gene: TRBJ1-5; v_gene: TRBV5-6; abundance: few; CDR3aa: CASSRGQGRPDQPQHF; CDR3nt: TGTGCCAGCAGCCGCGGACAGGGGAGGCCCGATCAGCCCCAGCATTTT
d_gene: TRBD2; j_gene: TRBJ2-3; v_gene: TRBV7-2; abundance: -; CDR3aa: CASRQLAGPWDTQYF; CDR3nt: TGTGCCAGCAGACAACTAGCGGGGCCGTGGGATACGCAGTATTTT
d_gene: -; j_gene: TRBJ2-4; v_gene: TRBV28; abundance: -; CDR3aa: CASHHKRAKNIQYF; CDR3nt: TGTGCCAGCCACCATAAGCGGGCCAAAAACATTCAGTACTTC
d_gene: TRBD2; j_gene: TRBJ2-5; v_gene: TRBV29-1; abundance: -; CDR3aa: CSVEGLAGPRETQYF; CDR3nt: TGCAGCGTGGAGGGACTAGCGGGGCCCCGAGAGACCCAGTACTTC
d_gene: -; j_gene: TRBJ2-7; v_gene: TRBV29-1; abundance: -; CDR3aa: CSVDGLTGTYNEQYF; CDR3nt: TGCAGCGTTGACGGTTTGACAGGTACTTACAATGAGCAGTACTTC
d_gene: -; j_gene: TRBJ1-1; v_gene: TRBV7-2; abundance: -; CDR3aa: CVSSSSTANTEAFF; CDR3nt: TGTGTCAGCAGCTCCTCGACAGCGAACACTGAAGCTTTCTTT
d_gene: -; j_gene: TRBJ2-6; v_gene: TRBV10-3; abundance: few; CDR3aa: CAISESRGTRANVLTF; CDR3nt: TGTGCCATCAGTGAGTCTAGGGGGACGAGGGCCAACGTCCTGACTTTC
d_gene: TRBD2; j_gene: TRBJ2-7; v_gene: TRBV10-3; abundance: few; CDR3aa: CAISDPSRVSSGSDEQYF; CDR3nt: TGTGCCATCAGTGATCCCTCCCGGGTTAGTAGCGGGAGCGACGAGCAGTACTTC
d_gene: TRBD2; j_gene: TRBJ2-7; v_gene: TRBV20-1; abundance: -; CDR3aa: CSAKPPGLAGHEQYF; CDR3nt: TGCAGTGCTAAACCCCCGGGACTAGCGGGCCACGAGCAGTACTTC
d_gene: -; j_gene: TRBJ2-1; v_gene: TRBV4-3; abundance: few; CDR3aa: CASSQDPTSPEQFF; CDR3nt: TGCGCCAGCAGCCAAGATCCCACTAGTCCAGAGCAGTTCTTC
d_gene: -; j_gene: TRBJ1-1; v_gene: TRBV6-5; abundance: -; CDR3aa: CASTPSRALEAFF; CDR3nt: TGTGCCAGCACCCCCAGCCGAGCCCTTGAAGCTTTCTTT
d_gene: -; j_gene: TRBJ1-2; v_gene: TRBV9; abundance: -; CDR3aa: CASSVLTANYGYTF; CDR3nt: TGTGCCAGCAGCGTCTTAACAGCTAACTATGGCTACACCTTC
d_gene: TRBD2; j_gene: TRBJ2-1; v_gene: TRBV12-3/TRBV12-4; abundance: few; CDR3aa: CASYKPAGGYNEQFF; CDR3nt: TGTGCCAGCTACAAGCCAGCGGGGGGCTACAATGAGCAGTTCTTC
d_gene: -; j_gene: TRBJ2-5; v_gene: TRBV13; abundance: -; CDR3aa: CASSLVGLGGETQYF; CDR3nt: TGTGCCAGCAGCTTAGTAGGGCTAGGAGGAGAGACCCAGTACTTC
d_gene: -; j_gene: TRBJ2-5; v_gene: TRBV27; abundance: few; CDR3aa: CASQKRAGLETQYF; CDR3nt: TGTGCCAGCCAAAAGAGGGCAGGGTTAGAGACCCAGTACTTC
d_gene: -; j_gene: TRBJ2-1; v_gene: TRBV20-1; abundance: many; CDR3aa: CSAPRVAGSYNEQFF; CDR3nt: TGCAGTGCCCCGAGGGTTGCGGGATCCTACAATGAGCAGTTCTTC
d_gene: TRBD2; j_gene: TRBJ2-7; v_gene: TRBV20-1; abundance: few; CDR3aa: CSAREFGGSYEQYF; CDR3nt: TGCAGTGCTAGAGAGTTCGGCGGGAGCTACGAGCAGTACTTC
d_gene: -; j_gene: TRBJ2-3; v_gene: TRBV29-1; abundance: -; CDR3aa: CSVVGGSGPPDTQYF; CDR3nt: TGCAGCGTTGTGGGTGGGTCCGGGCCCCCAGATACGCAGTATTTT
d_gene: TRBD2; j_gene: TRBJ2-1; v_gene: TRBV4-3; abundance: few; CDR3aa: CASSQGGTSGSDNEQFF; CDR3nt: TGCGCCAGCAGCCAAGGCGGGACTAGCGGGAGTGACAATGAGCAGTTCTTC
d_gene: -; j_gene: TRBJ2-5; v_gene: TRBV24-1; abundance: -; CDR3aa: CATSDVYSGVYNEQYF; CDR3nt: TGTGCCACCAGTGATGTATACAGTGGGGTCTACAATGAGCAGTACTTC
d_gene: -; j_gene: TRBJ2-5; v_gene: TRBV7-9; abundance: -; CDR3aa: CASSLGTGTVFQETQYF; CDR3nt: TGTGCCAGCAGCTTAGGGACCGGCACGGTATTCCAAGAGACCCAGTACTTC
d_gene: TRBD2; j_gene: TRBJ2-3; v_gene: TRBV29-1; abundance: many; CDR3aa: CSGSGGGSTDTQYF; CDR3nt: TGCAGCGGCAGCGGGGGGGGTTCGACAGATACGCAGTATTTT
d_gene: TRBD1; j_gene: TRBJ1-5; v_gene: TRBV20-1; abundance: -; CDR3aa: CSAALTGDSNQPQHF; CDR3nt: TGCAGTGCAGCCTTGACAGGGGATAGCAACCAGCCCCAGCATTTT
d_gene: TRBD1; j_gene: TRBJ1-2; v_gene: TRBV5-1; abundance: -; CDR3aa: CASSSSGTAYGYTF; CDR3nt: TGCGCCAGCAGCTCCTCCGGGACAGCATATGGCTACACCTTC
d_gene: -; j_gene: TRBJ2-7; v_gene: TRBV7-9; abundance: -; CDR3aa: CASAPRGIGAYEQYF; CDR3nt: TGTGCCAGCGCACCCCGTGGGATAGGGGCCTACGAGCAGTACTTC
d_gene: -; j_gene: TRBJ2-1; v_gene: TRBV15; abundance: few; CDR3aa: CATGSSSNEQFF; CDR3nt: TGTGCCACGGGGAGTTCATCCAATGAGCAGTTCTTC
d_gene: -; j_gene: TRBJ1-6; v_gene: TRBV7-2; abundance: -; CDR3aa: CASSLISAGSSYNSPLHF; CDR3nt: TGTGCCAGCAGCTTAATCTCTGCAGGGAGCTCCTATAATTCACCCCTCCACTTT
d_gene: TRBD2; j_gene: TRBJ2-3; v_gene: TRBV7-9; abundance: few; CDR3aa: CASSLGSSGGFDTQYF; CDR3nt: TGTGCCAGCAGCTTAGGTTCTAGCGGGGGATTCGATACGCAGTATTTT
d_gene: -; j_gene: TRBJ2-7; v_gene: TRBV6-2/TRBV6-3; abundance: few; CDR3aa: CASSLYGEQYF; CDR3nt: TGTGCCAGCAGTCTCTACGGGGAGCAGTACTTC
d_gene: -; j_gene: TRBJ2-6; v_gene: TRBV29-1; abundance: few; CDR3aa: CSVGDREESGANVLTF; CDR3nt: TGCAGCGTTGGCGACAGGGAGGAATCTGGGGCCAACGTCCTGACTTTC
d_gene: -; j_gene: TRBJ2-5; v_gene: TRBV29-1; abundance: many; CDR3aa: CSVEDLAGETQYF; CDR3nt: TGCAGCGTTGAAGATTTGGCGGGAGAGACCCAGTACTTC
d_gene: -; j_gene: TRBJ1-1; v_gene: TRBV20-1; abundance: -; CDR3aa: CSARSAGVVNTEAFF; CDR3nt: TGCAGTGCTAGAAGCGCGGGGGTCGTTAACACTGAAGCTTTCTTT